Following are 9 T cell receptor beta chains from one sample sequenced in a study of T cell responses to AZD1222 COVID-19 vaccine. The method was immunoSEQ multiplex PCR; TCRdb's version includes in-frame clones alone and lacks a portion of them. The repertoire includes roughly 140,000 clones, 91% of them detected once, and approximately 5.3% sits in the top ten. The specimen was peripheral blood, collected on day 0 of AZD1222 vaccination. All receptors come from an adult in good health.

The chain carries TRBV6-4 and TRBJ2-3, with D unclear. The V gene lost 0 bases and the J gene lost 2 bases, with 9 bases spanning the gap. This CDR3 is 15 amino acids long. Germline loops: CDR1 MRHNA, CDR2 SNTAGT. CDR3: CASSDSGVSTDTQYF. The CDR3 DNA follows: TGTGCCAGCAGTGACTCAGGAGTTTCCACAGATACGCAGTATTTT.

J is TRBJ2-1 and V is TRBV27, with TRBD2 matching over 10 bases. CDR3 size: 15 residues. CDR1 is MNHEY, CDR2 SMNVEV, per germline (reference sequence). V shed 5 bases and J 5 bases; nucleotides not matched to a gene: 6. The CDR3 region has the DNA TGTGCCAGCAGTCGGGGACTAGCGCCTCACAATGAGCAGTTCTTC. Its protein product is CASSRGLAPHNEQFF.

CDR3 DNA sequence: TGTGCCATCAGTGATTTGCGGGATGGCTACACCTTC. This encodes CAISDLRDGYTF. The chain joins TRBV10-3 to TRBJ1-2; no clear D gene. Germline V gene lookup returns CDR1 ENHRY and CDR2 SYGVKD. Deletions cut 3 bases from V and 6 bases from J, with 8 bases between. There are 12 residues in the CDR3.

This clone appeared a single time. The CDR3: CASSTVTSGPTDTQYF. The DNA for the CDR3 is TGCGCCAGCAGCACAGTGACTAGCGGTCCCACAGATACGCAGTATTTT. This chain connects TRBV5-1 to TRBJ2-3; TRBD2 agrees at 9 bases. The CDR3 spans 16 residues. Looked up from germline, CDR1 is SGHRS and CDR2 is YFSETQ. V lost 4 bases, J lost 2 bases, and 8 bases stayed unmatched.

This clone was seen once. This rearrangement joins TRBV6-2 or TRBV6-3 to TRBJ2-4, with no clear D. Germline lookup yields CDR1 MNHEY and CDR2 SVGEGT. V lost 0 bases and J 3 bases, leaving 15 bases between the germline ends. The CDR3 sequence is 17 residues long. The CDR3 region is CASSYSISGWDKNIQYF. CDR3 bases: TGTGCCAGCAGTTACTCCATTTCCGGGTGGGACAAAAACATTCAGTACTTC.

V usage is TRBV6-5 and J usage is TRBJ2-7; 7 bases line up with TRBD2. The CDR3 totals 15 residues. Germline V gives CDR1 MNHEY, CDR2 SVGAGI. The V and J ends lost 10 bases and 2 bases, in that order; junction bases with no gene match: 14. The CDR3 DNA reads as TGTGCCACCGGGGGGATCTCGGGCACACCCTACGAGCAGTACTTC. Translation gives CATGGISGTPYEQYF.

The chain is built from TRBV28 and TRBJ1-5, with D hard to call. CDR1 is MDHEN, CDR2 SYDVKM, per germline. The CDR3 length is 15 residues. Trimming pared 4 bases from V and 0 bases from J, leaving 10 bases between. CDR3 DNA sequence: TGTGCCAGCAGTTCCCTCCCGGATAGCAATCAGCCCCAGCATTTT. Amino acid sequence: CASSSLPDSNQPQHF.

This CDR3 is CASSLTGTSYEQYF. As DNA, the CDR3 is TGTGCCAGCAGCCTTACAGGGACCTCCTACGAGCAGTACTTC. The chain has TRBV5-6 and TRBJ2-7, with a possible D match to TRBD1 (6 bases). Trimming removed 4 bases at V and 0 bases at J, with 11 bases between. Germline loops: CDR1 SGHDT, CDR2 YYEEEE. This CDR3 spans 14 amino acids. The whole variable domain, remainder taken from reference TRBV5-6 and TRBJ2-7, is DAGVTQSPTHLIKTRGQQVTLRCSPKSGHDTVSWYQQALGQGPQFIFQYYEEEERQRGNFPDRFSGHQFPNYSSELNVNALLLGDSALYLCASSLTGTSYEQYFGPGTRLTVT.

V is TRBV9 and J is TRBJ2-1; 9 bases line up with TRBD2. Trimming took 2 bases from V and 6 from J; bases not matched to a gene: 12. The CDR3 totals 17 residues. The V gene's germline CDR1 is SGDLS and CDR2 YYNGEE. CDR3 coding DNA: TGTGCCAGCAGCGTTTCCCTTGGCGGGAGGGCTAGCAATGAGCAGTTCTTC. Its protein product is CASSVSLGGRASNEQFF.